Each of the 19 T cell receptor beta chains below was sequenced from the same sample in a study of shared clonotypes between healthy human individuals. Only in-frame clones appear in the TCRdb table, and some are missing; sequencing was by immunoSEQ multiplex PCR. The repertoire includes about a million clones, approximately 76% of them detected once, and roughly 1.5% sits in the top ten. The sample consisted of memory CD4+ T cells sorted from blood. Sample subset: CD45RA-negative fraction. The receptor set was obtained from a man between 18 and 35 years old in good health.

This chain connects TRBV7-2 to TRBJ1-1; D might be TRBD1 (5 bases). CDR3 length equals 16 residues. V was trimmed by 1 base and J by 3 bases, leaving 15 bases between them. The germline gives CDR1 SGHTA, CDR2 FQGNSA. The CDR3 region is CASSLGGQGLDTEAFF. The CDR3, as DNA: TGTGCCAGCAGCTTAGGTGGTCAGGGATTAGACACTGAAGCTTTCTTT. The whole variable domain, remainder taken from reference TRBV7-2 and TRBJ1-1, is GAGVSQSPSNKVTEKGKDVELRCDPISGHTALYWYRQSLGQGLEFLIYFQGNSAPDKSGLPSDRFSAERTGGSVSTLTIQRTQQEDSAVYLCASSLGGQGLDTEAFFGQGTRLTVV.

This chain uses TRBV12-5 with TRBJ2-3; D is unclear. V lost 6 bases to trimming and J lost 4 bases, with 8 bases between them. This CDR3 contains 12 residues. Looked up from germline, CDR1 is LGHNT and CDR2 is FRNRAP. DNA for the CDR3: TGTGCTAGTGGCCCCTTGGCAGATACGCAGTATTTT. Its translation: CASGPLADTQYF.

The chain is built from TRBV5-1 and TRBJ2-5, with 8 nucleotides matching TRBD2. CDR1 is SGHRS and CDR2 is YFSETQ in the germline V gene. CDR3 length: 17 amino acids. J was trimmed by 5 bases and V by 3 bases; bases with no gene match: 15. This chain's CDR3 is CASSSYRHGGAWETQYF. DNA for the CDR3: TGCGCCAGCAGCTCCTACCGCCACGGGGGGGCCTGGGAGACCCAGTACTTC.

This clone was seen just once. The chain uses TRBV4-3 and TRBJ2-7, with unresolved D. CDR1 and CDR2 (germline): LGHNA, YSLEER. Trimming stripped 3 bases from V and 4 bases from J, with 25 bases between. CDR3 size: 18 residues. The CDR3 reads CASSQEHSVGGARYEQYF. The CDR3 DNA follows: TGCGCCAGCAGCCAGGAACACAGTGTTGGTGGCGCCCGATACGAGCAGTACTTC.

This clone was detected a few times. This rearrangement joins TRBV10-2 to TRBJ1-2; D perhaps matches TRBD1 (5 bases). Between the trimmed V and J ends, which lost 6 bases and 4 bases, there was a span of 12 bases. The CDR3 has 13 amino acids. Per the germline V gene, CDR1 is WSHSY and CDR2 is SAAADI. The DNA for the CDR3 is TGCGCCAGCAGGCTTCCGGGGGGCTATGGCTACACCTTC. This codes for CASRLPGGYGYTF.

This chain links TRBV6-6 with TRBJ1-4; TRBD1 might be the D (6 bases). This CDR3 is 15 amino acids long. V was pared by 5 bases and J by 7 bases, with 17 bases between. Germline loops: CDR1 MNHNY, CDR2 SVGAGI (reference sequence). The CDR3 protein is CASSTPTGGSEKLFF. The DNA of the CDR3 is TGTGCCAGCAGTACACCGACAGGCGGTAGTGAAAAACTGTTTTTT.

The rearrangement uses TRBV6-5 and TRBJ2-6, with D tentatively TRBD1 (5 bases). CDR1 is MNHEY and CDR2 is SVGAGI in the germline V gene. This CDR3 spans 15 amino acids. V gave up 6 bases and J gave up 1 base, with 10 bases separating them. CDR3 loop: CASSRRASGANVLTF. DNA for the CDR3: TGTGCCAGCAGCCGCAGGGCTTCTGGGGCCAACGTCCTGACTTTC.

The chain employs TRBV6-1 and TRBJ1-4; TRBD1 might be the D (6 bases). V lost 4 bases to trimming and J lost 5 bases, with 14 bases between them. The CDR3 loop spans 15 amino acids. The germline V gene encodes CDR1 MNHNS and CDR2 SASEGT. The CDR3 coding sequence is TGTGCCAGCAGTGTATCACAGGGCGGAAATGAAAAACTGTTTTTT. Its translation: CASSVSQGGNEKLFF.

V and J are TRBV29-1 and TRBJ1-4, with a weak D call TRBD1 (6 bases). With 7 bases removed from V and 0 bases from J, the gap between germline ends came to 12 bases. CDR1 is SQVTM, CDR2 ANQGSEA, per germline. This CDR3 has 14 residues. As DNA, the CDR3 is TGCAGCGCCCGGGGGGCGACAACTAATGAAAAACTGTTTTTT. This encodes CSARGATTNEKLFF.

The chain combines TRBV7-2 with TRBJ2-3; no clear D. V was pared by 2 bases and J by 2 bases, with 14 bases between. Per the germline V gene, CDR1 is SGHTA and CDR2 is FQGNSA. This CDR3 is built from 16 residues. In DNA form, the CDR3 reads TGTGCCAGCAGCTTAAGCCCGATGGCGGTCACAGATACGCAGTATTTT. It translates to CASSLSPMAVTDTQYF.

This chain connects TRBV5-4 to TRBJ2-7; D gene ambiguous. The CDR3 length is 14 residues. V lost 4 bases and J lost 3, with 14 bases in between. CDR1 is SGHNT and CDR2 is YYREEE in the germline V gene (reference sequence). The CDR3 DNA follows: TGTGCCAGCAGCCTCCGTGACGGAGTCTACGAGCAGTACTTC. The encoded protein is CASSLRDGVYEQYF. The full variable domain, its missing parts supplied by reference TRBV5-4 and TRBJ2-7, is ETGVTQSPTHLIKTRGQQVTLRCSSQSGHNTVSWYQQALGQGPQFIFQYYREEENGRGNFPPRFSGLQFPNYSSELNVNALELDDSALYLCASSLRDGVYEQYFGPGTRLTVT.

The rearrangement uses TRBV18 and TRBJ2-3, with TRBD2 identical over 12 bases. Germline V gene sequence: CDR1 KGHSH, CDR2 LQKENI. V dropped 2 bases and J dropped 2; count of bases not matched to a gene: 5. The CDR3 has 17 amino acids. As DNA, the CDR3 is TGTGCCAGCTCACCAAAACCTAGCGGGGGGGCCACAGATACGCAGTATTTT. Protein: CASSPKPSGGATDTQYF.

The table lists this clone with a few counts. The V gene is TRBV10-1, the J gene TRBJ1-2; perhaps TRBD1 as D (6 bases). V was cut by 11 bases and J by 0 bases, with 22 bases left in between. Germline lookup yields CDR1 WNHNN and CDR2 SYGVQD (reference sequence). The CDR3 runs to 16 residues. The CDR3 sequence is CALGGDGSRANYGYTF. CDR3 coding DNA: TGCGCCTTAGGGGGGGACGGGTCGAGAGCTAACTATGGCTACACCTTC.

The CDR3, as DNA: TGTGCCAGCAGCTTGAGGCCAACCGGGGACTTTTCGGGTGAGCAGTACTTC. This translates into CASSLRPTGDFSGEQYF. The chain is built from TRBV5-5 and TRBJ2-7, with D perhaps matching TRBD2 (6 bases). Trimming took 1 base from V and 7 from J, leaving 24 bases between them. The CDR3 is 17 residues long. Germline CDR1 reads SGHKS; CDR2 reads YYEKEE (reference sequence).

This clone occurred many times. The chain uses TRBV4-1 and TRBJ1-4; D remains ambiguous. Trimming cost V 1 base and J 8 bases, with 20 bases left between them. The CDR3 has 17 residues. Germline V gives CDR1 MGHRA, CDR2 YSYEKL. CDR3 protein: CASSQALSITEGEKLFF. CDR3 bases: TGCGCCAGCAGCCAAGCTCTCTCGATCACAGAGGGCGAAAAACTGTTTTTT.

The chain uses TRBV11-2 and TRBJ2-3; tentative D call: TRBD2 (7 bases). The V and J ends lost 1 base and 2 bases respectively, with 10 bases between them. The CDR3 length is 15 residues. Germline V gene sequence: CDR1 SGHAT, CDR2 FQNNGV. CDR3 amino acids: CASSLAGGYTDTQYF. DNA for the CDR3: TGTGCCAGCAGCTTAGCGGGGGGCTACACAGATACGCAGTATTTT.

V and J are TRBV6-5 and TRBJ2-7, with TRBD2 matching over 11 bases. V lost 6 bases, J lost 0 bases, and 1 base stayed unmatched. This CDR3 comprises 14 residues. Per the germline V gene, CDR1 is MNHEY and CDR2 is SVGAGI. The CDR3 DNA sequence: TGTGCCAGCAGCCTAGCGGGGGGCTCCTACGAGCAGTACTTC. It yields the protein CASSLAGGSYEQYF.

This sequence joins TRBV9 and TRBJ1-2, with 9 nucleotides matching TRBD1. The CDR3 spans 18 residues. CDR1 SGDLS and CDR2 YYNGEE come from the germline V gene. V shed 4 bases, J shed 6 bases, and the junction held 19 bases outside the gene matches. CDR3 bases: TGTGCCAGCAGCCCTTCACCCCTGGGGGGACAGGGCTATAATGGCTACACCTTC. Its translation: CASSPSPLGGQGYNGYTF.

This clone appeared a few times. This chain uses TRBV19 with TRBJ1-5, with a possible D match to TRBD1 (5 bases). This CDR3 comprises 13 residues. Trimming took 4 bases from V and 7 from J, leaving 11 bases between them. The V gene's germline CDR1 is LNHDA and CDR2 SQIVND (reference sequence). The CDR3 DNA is TGTGCCAGTAGTACCTCAGGGAGACAGCCCCAGCATTTT. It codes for CASSTSGRQPQHF.